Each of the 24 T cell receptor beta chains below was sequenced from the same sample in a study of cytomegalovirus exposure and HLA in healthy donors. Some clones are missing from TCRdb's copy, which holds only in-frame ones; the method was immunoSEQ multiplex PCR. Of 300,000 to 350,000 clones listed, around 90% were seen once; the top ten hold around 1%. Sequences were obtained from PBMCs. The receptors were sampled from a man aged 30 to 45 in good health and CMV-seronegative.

CDR3 residues: CASGSTGGETQYF. DNA for the CDR3: TGTGCCAGCGGCTCGACAGGGGGGGAGACCCAGTACTTC. The chain employs TRBV27 and TRBJ2-5; 9 nucleotides match TRBD1. The CDR3 length is 13 residues. V shed 8 bases, J shed 5 bases, and the junction held 6 bases outside the gene matches. Germline lookup yields CDR1 MNHEY and CDR2 SMNVEV (reference sequence).

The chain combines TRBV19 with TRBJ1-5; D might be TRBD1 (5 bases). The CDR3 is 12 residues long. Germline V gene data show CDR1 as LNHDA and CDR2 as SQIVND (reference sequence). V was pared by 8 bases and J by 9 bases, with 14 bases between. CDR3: CASGTAGGPQHF. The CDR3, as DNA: TGTGCCAGTGGAACGGCGGGGGGGCCCCAGCATTTT.

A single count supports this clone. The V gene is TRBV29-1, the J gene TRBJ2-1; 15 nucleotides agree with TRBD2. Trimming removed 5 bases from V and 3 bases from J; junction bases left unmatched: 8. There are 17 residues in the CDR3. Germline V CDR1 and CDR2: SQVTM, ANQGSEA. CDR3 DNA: TGCAGCGTTACCGGACTAGCGGGGGGGCGTATCTACAATGAGCAGTTCTTC. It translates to CSVTGLAGGRIYNEQFF.

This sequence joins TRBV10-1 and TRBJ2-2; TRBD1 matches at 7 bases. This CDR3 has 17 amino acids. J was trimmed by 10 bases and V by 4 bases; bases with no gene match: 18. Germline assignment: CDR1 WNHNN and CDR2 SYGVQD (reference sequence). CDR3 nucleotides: TGCGCCAGCAGTGGATCTGTGACAGGGCGGACGGGACAGGAGCTGTTTTTT. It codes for CASSGSVTGRTGQELFF.

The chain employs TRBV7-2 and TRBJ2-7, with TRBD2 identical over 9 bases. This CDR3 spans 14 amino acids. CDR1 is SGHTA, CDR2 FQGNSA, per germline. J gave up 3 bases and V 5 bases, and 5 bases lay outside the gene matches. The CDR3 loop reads CASSQGLAGYEQYF. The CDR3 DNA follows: TGTGCCAGCAGCCAGGGACTAGCCGGCTACGAGCAGTACTTC.

CDR3 in amino acids: CASSLGGTSFETQYF. Written as DNA, the CDR3 is TGCGCCAGCAGCTTGGGGGGCACCAGTTTCGAGACCCAGTACTTC. The chain is built from TRBV5-1 and TRBJ2-5, with D perhaps matching TRBD1 (5 bases). CDR3 length equals 15 residues. Germline CDR1 is SGHRS and CDR2 is YFSETQ. V lost 0 bases, J lost 5 bases, and 14 bases lay in between.

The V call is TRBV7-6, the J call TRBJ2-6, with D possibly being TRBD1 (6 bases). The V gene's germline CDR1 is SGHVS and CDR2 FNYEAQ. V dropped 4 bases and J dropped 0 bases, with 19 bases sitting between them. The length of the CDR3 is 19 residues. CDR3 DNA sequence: TGTGCCAGCAGCTCCCTGGGTGGGGGCTTTGTCTCTGGGGCCAACGTCCTGACTTTC. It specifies CASSSLGGGFVSGANVLTF. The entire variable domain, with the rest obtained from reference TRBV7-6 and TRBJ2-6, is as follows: GAGVSQSPRYKVTKRGQDVALRCDPISGHVSLYWYRQALGQGPEFLTYFNYEAQQDKSGLPNDRFSAERPEGSISTLTIQRTEQRDSAMYRCASSSLGGGFVSGANVLTFGAGSRLTVL.

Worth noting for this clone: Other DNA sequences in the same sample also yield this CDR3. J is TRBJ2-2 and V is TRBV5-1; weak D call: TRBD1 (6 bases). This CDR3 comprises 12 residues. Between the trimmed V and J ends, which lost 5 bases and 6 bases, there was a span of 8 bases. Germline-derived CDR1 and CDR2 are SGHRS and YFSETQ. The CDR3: CASSYRAGELFF. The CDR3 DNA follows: TGCGCCAGCAGTTACAGGGCCGGGGAGCTGTTTTTT.

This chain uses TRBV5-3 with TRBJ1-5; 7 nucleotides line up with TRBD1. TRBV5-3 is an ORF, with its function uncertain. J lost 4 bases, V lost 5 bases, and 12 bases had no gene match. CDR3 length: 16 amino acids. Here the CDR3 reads CARRTGSFAENQPQHF. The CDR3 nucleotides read TGTGCCAGAAGGACAGGGAGTTTTGCAGAAAATCAGCCCCAGCATTTT.

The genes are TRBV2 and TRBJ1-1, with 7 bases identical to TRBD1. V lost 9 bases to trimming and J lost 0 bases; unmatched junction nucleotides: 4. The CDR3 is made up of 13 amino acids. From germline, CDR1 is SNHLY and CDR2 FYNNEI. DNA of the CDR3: TGTGCCAGGGACAGGACCATGAACACTGAAGCTTTCTTT. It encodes CARDRTMNTEAFF.

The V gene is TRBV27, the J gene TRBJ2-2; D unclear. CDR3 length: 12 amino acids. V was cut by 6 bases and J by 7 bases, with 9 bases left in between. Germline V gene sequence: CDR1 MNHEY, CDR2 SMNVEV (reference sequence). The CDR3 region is CASRSPSGELFF. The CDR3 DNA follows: TGTGCCAGCAGATCCCCTAGCGGGGAGCTGTTTTTT.

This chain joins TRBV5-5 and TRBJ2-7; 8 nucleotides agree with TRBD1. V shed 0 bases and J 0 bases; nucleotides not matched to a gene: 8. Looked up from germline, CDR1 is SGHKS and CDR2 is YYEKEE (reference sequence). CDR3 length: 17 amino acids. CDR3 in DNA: TGTGCCAGCAGCTTGGGCTCCTGGACAGGGAGCTCCTACGAGCAGTACTTC. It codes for CASSLGSWTGSSYEQYF.

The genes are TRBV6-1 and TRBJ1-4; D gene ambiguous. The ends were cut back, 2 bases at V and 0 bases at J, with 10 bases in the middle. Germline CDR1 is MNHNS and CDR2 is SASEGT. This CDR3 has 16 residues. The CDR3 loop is CASSEQLHPTNEKLFF. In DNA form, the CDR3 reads TGTGCCAGCAGTGAACAACTACATCCAACTAATGAAAAACTGTTTTTT.

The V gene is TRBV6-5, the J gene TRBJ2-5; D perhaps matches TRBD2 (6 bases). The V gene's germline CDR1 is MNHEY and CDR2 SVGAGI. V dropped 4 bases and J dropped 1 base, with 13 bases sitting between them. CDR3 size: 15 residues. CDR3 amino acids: CASSLPGGLQETQYF. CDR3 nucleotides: TGTGCCAGCAGTTTACCCGGGGGACTCCAAGAGACCCAGTACTTC.

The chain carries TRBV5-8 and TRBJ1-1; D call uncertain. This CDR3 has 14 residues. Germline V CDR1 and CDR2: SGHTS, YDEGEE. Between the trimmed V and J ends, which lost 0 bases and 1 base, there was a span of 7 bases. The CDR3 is CASSLGNGNTEAFF. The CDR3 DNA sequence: TGTGCCAGCAGCTTGGGAAACGGGAACACTGAAGCTTTCTTT.

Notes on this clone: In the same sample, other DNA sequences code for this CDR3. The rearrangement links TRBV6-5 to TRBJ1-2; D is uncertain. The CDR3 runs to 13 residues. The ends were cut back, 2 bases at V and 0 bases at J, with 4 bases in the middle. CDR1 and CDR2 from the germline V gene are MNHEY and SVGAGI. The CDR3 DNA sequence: TGTGCCAGCAGTTACACGGCTAACTATGGCTACACCTTC. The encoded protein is CASSYTANYGYTF.

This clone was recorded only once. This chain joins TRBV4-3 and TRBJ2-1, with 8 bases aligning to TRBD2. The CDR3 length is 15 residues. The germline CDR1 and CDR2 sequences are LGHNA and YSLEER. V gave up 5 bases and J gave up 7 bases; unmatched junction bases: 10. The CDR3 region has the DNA TGCGCCAGCAGCTGGGGACTAGGGTCCGGTAATGAGCAGTTCTTC. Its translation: CASSWGLGSGNEQFF.

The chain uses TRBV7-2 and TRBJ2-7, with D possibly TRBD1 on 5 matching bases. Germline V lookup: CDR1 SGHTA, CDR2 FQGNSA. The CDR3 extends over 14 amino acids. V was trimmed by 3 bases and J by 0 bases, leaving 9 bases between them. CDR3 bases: TGTGCCAGCAGCTTGACAGCGAGCTCCTACGAGCAGTACTTC. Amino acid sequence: CASSLTASSYEQYF.

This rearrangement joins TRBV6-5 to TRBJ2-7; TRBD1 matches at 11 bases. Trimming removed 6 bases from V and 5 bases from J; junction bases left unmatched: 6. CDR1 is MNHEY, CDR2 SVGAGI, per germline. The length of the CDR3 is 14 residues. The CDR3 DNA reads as TGTGCCAGCAGAGCGGACAGGGGGCCCAACGAGCAGTACTTC. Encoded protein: CASRADRGPNEQYF.

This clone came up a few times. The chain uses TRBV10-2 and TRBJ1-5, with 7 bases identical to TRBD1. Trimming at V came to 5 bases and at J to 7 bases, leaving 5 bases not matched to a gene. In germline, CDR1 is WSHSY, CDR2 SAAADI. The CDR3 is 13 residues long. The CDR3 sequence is CASSRQGGQPQHF. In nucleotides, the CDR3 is TGCGCCAGCAGTAGACAGGGAGGCCAGCCCCAGCATTTT.

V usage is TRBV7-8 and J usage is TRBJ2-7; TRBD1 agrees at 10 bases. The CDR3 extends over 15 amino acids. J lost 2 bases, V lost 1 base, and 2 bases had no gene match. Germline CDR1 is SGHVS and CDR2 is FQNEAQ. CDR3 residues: CASSLEDRGAYEQYF. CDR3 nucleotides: TGTGCCAGCAGCTTAGAGGACAGGGGGGCCTACGAGCAGTACTTC.

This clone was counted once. CDR3 nucleotides: TGTGCCAGCAGCGTTGGGGAGCCGGTATACACTGAAGCTTTCTTT. Protein product: CASSVGEPVYTEAFF. V usage is TRBV9 and J usage is TRBJ1-1; no definite D call. V was pared by 2 bases and J by 3 bases, with 14 bases between. CDR1 is SGDLS and CDR2 is YYNGEE in the germline V gene. This CDR3 region has 15 residues.

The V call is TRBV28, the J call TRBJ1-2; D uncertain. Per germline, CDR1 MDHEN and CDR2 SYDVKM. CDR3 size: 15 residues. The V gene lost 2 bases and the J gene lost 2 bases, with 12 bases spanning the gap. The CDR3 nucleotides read TGTGCCAGCAGTTTAGGAGAGAGGCCGAACTATGGCTACACCTTC. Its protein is CASSLGERPNYGYTF.

The CDR3 sequence is CAIPLGGAKNYGYTF. The DNA for the CDR3 is TGTGCCATCCCACTGGGGGGTGCGAAGAACTATGGCTACACCTTC. This chain joins TRBV5-3 and TRBJ1-2; maybe TRBD1 (5 bases). TRBV5-3 is given ORF status, its function remaining uncertain. The CDR3 is 15 residues long. Trimming took 9 bases from V and 2 from J, leaving 20 bases between them.